Below, 32 T cell receptor beta chains from the same sample are listed, as sequenced in a study of lymphopenia after photon versus proton radiotherapy. TCRdb's copy holds only in-frame clones and misses some; the assay was immunoSEQ multiplex PCR. Of about 160,000 clones in the sample, around 85% are singletons; the top ten hold around 4.7%. This sample comprised peripheral blood, obtained from a patient treated with photon-based radiotherapy. The origin of the receptors is a man between 45 and 60 years old with gastric cancer.

The rearrangement links TRBV2 to TRBJ2-7; TRBD2 aligns across 14 bases. Unmatched junction bases numbered 13, after V lost 6 bases and J lost 12 bases. The CDR3 spans 15 residues. Germline CDR1 reads SNHLY; CDR2 reads FYNNEI. The CDR3 DNA sequence: TGTGCCAGCAGAGCTGGACTAGCGGGAGGCACCTGGGGGTACTTC. Amino acid sequence: CASRAGLAGGTWGYF.

This clone has a single count. The chain has TRBV5-1 and TRBJ2-5; the D gene is possibly TRBD2 (6 bases). The CDR3 totals 14 residues. The ends were cut back, 0 bases at V and 5 bases at J, with 11 bases in the middle. Looked up from germline, CDR1 is SGHRS and CDR2 is YFSETQ. CDR3 sequence: CASSLAGSTETQYF. The CDR3 DNA is TGCGCCAGCAGCTTGGCCGGGAGTACCGAGACCCAGTACTTC.

The chain joins TRBV30 to TRBJ2-7, with 8 nucleotides matching TRBD1. The CDR3 spans 16 residues. Germline CDR1 is GTSNPN and CDR2 is SVGIG (reference sequence). J gave up 1 base and V 0 bases, and 8 bases lay outside the gene matches. This chain's CDR3 is CAWSVRQGAASYEQYF. Here the CDR3 DNA reads TGTGCCTGGAGTGTACGTCAGGGGGCAGCGTCCTACGAGCAGTACTTC.

This clone has just a few counts. The V call is TRBV2, the J call TRBJ1-2; D remains unclear. Germline lookup yields CDR1 SNHLY and CDR2 FYNNEI. CDR3 length equals 13 residues. The germline V and J ends were trimmed by 6 bases and 1 base, with 9 bases remaining between them. CDR3 loop: CASSRVLNYGYTF. The CDR3 bases are TGTGCCAGCAGCCGGGTTCTTAACTATGGCTACACCTTC.

J is TRBJ2-2 and V is TRBV13; possible D gene TRBD1, 6 bases. Germline V gene sequence: CDR1 PRHDT, CDR2 FYEKMQ (reference sequence). Trimming took off 4 bases at V and 0 bases at J, with 9 bases between the two ends. There are 15 residues in the CDR3. The CDR3 nucleotides are TGTGCCAGCAGCTCGGACAGCCCGAACACCGGGGAGCTGTTTTTT. Translating it yields CASSSDSPNTGELFF.

The chain employs TRBV30 and TRBJ1-1; D perhaps matches TRBD1 (6 bases). Germline assignment: CDR1 GTSNPN and CDR2 SVGIG (reference sequence). The CDR3 runs 13 residues. V shed 5 bases and J shed 5 bases, with 15 bases lying between them. The CDR3 spells CAWVTSGDTEAFF. CDR3 coding DNA: TGTGCCTGGGTAACCTCAGGGGATACTGAAGCTTTCTTT.

V and J are TRBV6-5 and TRBJ1-4; D is possibly TRBD1 (5 bases). Germline V gene lookup returns CDR1 MNHEY and CDR2 SVGAGI. This CDR3 is built from 14 residues. The ends were cut back, 3 bases at V and 5 bases at J, with 10 bases in the middle. This CDR3 reads CASSYRGGNEKLFF. The CDR3 DNA follows: TGTGCCAGCAGTTATAGGGGAGGGAATGAAAAACTGTTTTTT.

This chain joins TRBV28 and TRBJ1-2, with TRBD1 matching over 7 bases. CDR1 and CDR2 from the germline V gene are MDHEN and SYDVKM. V was pared by 8 bases and J by 7 bases, with 13 bases of the junction left unmatched. CDR3 length: 14 residues. CDR3 residues: CASHPYDRAGGYTF. The CDR3 region has the DNA TGTGCCAGCCACCCCTATGACAGGGCCGGTGGCTACACCTTC.

The rearrangement links TRBV5-1 to TRBJ1-3; D ambiguous. With 0 bases removed from V and 0 bases from J, the gap between germline ends came to 16 bases. Germline CDR1 reads SGHRS; CDR2 reads YFSETQ. This CDR3 is built from 18 residues. The CDR3 sequence: CASSLGARFSSSGNTIYF. The CDR3, as DNA: TGCGCCAGCAGCTTGGGAGCTAGATTCTCAAGCTCTGGAAACACCATATATTTT.

This clone was seen just once. The chain joins TRBV18 to TRBJ2-1; D could derive from TRBD1 or TRBD2 (5 bases each). From germline, CDR1 is KGHSH and CDR2 LQKENI. The CDR3 sequence is 16 residues long. V dropped 6 bases and J dropped 2 bases, with 17 bases sitting between them. CDR3 sequence (DNA): TGTGCCAGCTCCCCAAGGGGCGGGTCAGCCTACAATGAGCAGTTCTTC. Translation gives CASSPRGGSAYNEQFF.

The V call is TRBV5-6, the J call TRBJ1-2, with 8 bases identical to TRBD1. The CDR3 contains 16 residues. CDR1 is SGHDT and CDR2 is YYEEEE in the germline V gene. Unmatched junction bases numbered 12, after V lost 4 bases and J lost 4 bases. The DNA of the CDR3 is TGTGCCAGCAGCCCGGGTCGGACAGGGCTTCTCTATGGCTACACCTTC. Its translation is CASSPGRTGLLYGYTF.

The chain joins TRBV15 to TRBJ2-3; D call uncertain. Trimming shortened V by 0 bases and J by 5 bases, and 12 bases separated the two germline ends. CDR3 length equals 15 residues. Germline CDR1 LNHNV, CDR2 YYDKDF (reference sequence). The CDR3 protein is CATSRESLGKDTQYF. Here the CDR3 DNA reads TGTGCCACCAGCAGAGAATCGCTCGGTAAAGATACGCAGTATTTT.

This clone was seen just once. The rearrangement uses TRBV5-1 and TRBJ2-1; D remains unclear. This CDR3 is 15 amino acids long. The germline CDR1 and CDR2 sequences are SGHRS and YFSETQ. V was clipped by 4 bases and J by 0 bases, with 11 bases between them. CDR3 residues: CASSPDLTSYNEQFF. The CDR3, as DNA: TGCGCCAGCAGCCCTGACCTAACCTCCTACAATGAGCAGTTCTTC.

J is TRBJ1-1 and V is TRBV2, with a weak D call TRBD1 (5 bases). This CDR3 has 14 amino acids. Germline values: CDR1 SNHLY, CDR2 FYNNEI. Trimming took off 7 bases at V and 0 bases at J, with 12 bases between the two ends. This chain's CDR3 is CASILKGLNTEAFF. DNA of the CDR3: TGTGCCAGCATACTAAAGGGGTTGAACACTGAAGCTTTCTTT. Together with reference TRBV2 and TRBJ1-1, the CDR3 gives the full variable domain: EPEVTQTPSHQVTQMGQEVILRCVPISNHLYFYWYRQILGQKVEFLVSFYNNEISEKSEIFDDQFSVERPDGSNFTLKIRSTKLEDSAMYFCASILKGLNTEAFFGQGTRLTVV.

The rearrangement uses TRBV27 and TRBJ1-2; 9 bases align to TRBD1. This CDR3 spans 14 amino acids. Trimming cost V 6 bases and J 6 bases; bases outside gene matches: 8. The germline V gene has CDR1 MNHEY and CDR2 SMNVEV (reference sequence). The CDR3 nucleotides read TGTGCCAGCAGAAACGTGGACAGGGGTCATGGCTACACCTTC. It is translated as CASRNVDRGHGYTF.

V and J are TRBV5-4 and TRBJ2-5; 9 bases fit TRBD1. CDR1 is SGHNT, CDR2 YYREEE, per germline (reference sequence). This CDR3 has 17 residues. V lost 1 base to trimming and J lost 1 base; unmatched junction nucleotides: 8. The CDR3 DNA follows: TGTGCCAGCAGCTTGTCGACAGGGGGGACAGTCCAAGAGACCCAGTACTTC. Amino acids: CASSLSTGGTVQETQYF.

The J gene is TRBJ1-2, the V gene TRBV4-1, with a possible D match to TRBD1 (5 bases). Germline CDR1 reads MGHRA; CDR2 reads YSYEKL. V lost 3 bases and J lost 8, with 13 bases in between. CDR3 size: 13 residues. CDR3 sequence: CASSQIGVKGYTF. DNA of the CDR3: TGCGCCAGCAGCCAGATAGGGGTAAAGGGCTACACCTTC.

Here the CDR3 DNA reads TGTGCCAGCCTTTTTGGTTCGATCGCGAACACTGAAGCTTTCTTT. As protein: CASLFGSIANTEAFF. The chain couples TRBV28 to TRBJ1-1, with D unresolved. Germline V gives CDR1 MDHEN, CDR2 SYDVKM. The CDR3 is made up of 15 amino acids. V was cut by 8 bases and J by 1 base, with 17 bases left in between.

As regards this clone: An end of the junction differs from the germline gene, which may be a read error. This sample includes further DNA sequences coding for the same CDR3. This sequence joins TRBV30 and TRBJ1-2; D unresolved. The CDR3 covers 12 residues. CDR1 is GTSNPN and CDR2 is SVGIG in the germline V gene (reference sequence). DNA for the CDR3: TGTGCTTGGAAGGGTGAGATCTTTGGCTACACCTTC. Residues: CAWKGEIFGYTF.

This clone is categorized as medium-sized (0.01 to 0.1%). The chain uses TRBV4-1 and TRBJ1-2; 7 nucleotides match TRBD1. The CDR3 is 13 amino acids. Germline V gene data show CDR1 as MGHRA and CDR2 as YSYEKL. The V gene end was trimmed by 6 bases and the J gene end by 4 bases; junction bases not matched to a gene: 5. CDR3 region: CASRRTGSYGYTF. The CDR3 coding sequence is TGCGCCAGCAGGAGGACAGGATCCTATGGCTACACCTTC.

V and J are TRBV6-1 and TRBJ2-1; TRBD2 agrees at 9 bases. Germline CDR1 MNHNS, CDR2 SASEGT. V lost 1 base, J lost 6 bases, and 4 bases stayed unmatched. The CDR3 consists of 15 residues. Written as DNA, the CDR3 is TGTGCCAGCAGTGAAGAGGGCGGGAGGGCCAATGAGCAGTTCTTC. Its protein is CASSEEGGRANEQFF.

V usage is TRBV7-2 and J usage is TRBJ2-5; 10 bases map to TRBD2. Germline V CDR1 and CDR2: SGHTA, FQGNSA. V was clipped by 1 base and J by 2 bases; unmatched bases: 4. CDR3 length: 16 residues. CDR3 sequence: CASSLVLTSGQETQYF. Here the CDR3 DNA reads TGTGCCAGCAGCTTAGTACTGACTAGCGGGCAAGAGACCCAGTACTTC.

The V gene is TRBV20-1, the J gene TRBJ2-3; D is ambiguous. Trimming shortened V by 5 bases and J by 4 bases, and 7 bases separated the two germline ends. Germline V gene data show CDR1 as DFQATT and CDR2 as SNEGSKA (reference sequence). The CDR3 loop spans 11 amino acids. DNA for the CDR3: TGCAGTGCTGCTCAAGCAGATACGCAGTATTTT. It yields the protein CSAAQADTQYF.

The chain couples TRBV7-2 to TRBJ1-3; 7 nucleotides line up with TRBD1. Germline values: CDR1 SGHTA, CDR2 FQGNSA. With V trimmed by 4 bases and J by 4 bases, 7 bases remained unmatched. The CDR3 extends over 15 amino acids. As DNA, the CDR3 is TGTGCCAGCAGCTCGAGAGGGGGCGGAGGAAACACCATATATTTT. Protein: CASSSRGGGGNTIYF.

J is TRBJ2-3 and V is TRBV6-4; the match to TRBD2 covers 7 bases. V lost 2 bases to trimming and J lost 2 bases; unmatched junction nucleotides: 4. The CDR3 is 15 residues long. The germline V gene encodes CDR1 MRHNA and CDR2 SNTAGT. The CDR3 DNA is TGTGCCAGCAGTGACCGGGGGAGGGCCACAGATACGCAGTATTTT. This translates into CASSDRGRATDTQYF.

The chain combines TRBV12-5 with TRBJ2-5; D is unresolved. The ends were cut back, 6 bases at V and 4 bases at J, with 6 bases in the middle. Per the germline V gene, CDR1 is LGHNT and CDR2 is FRNRAP. CDR3 length: 11 amino acids. The CDR3: CASGASETQYF. CDR3 coding DNA: TGTGCTAGTGGGGCGTCAGAGACCCAGTACTTC. The variable domain in full, with the rest retrieved from reference TRBV12-5 and TRBJ2-5, is DARVTQTPRHKVTEMGQEVTMRCQPILGHNTVFWYRQTMMQGLELLAYFRNRAPLDDSGMPKDRFSAEMPDATLATLKIQPSEPRDSAVYFCASGASETQYFGPGTRLLVL.

The rearrangement uses TRBV6-1 and TRBJ2-7; D is undetermined. Germline V CDR1 and CDR2: MNHNS, SASEGT. The CDR3 runs to 14 residues. Between the trimmed V and J ends, which lost 4 bases and 2 bases, there was a span of 12 bases. Here the CDR3 reads CASSAQKGPYEQYF. The DNA for the CDR3 is TGTGCCAGCAGTGCGCAGAAGGGCCCCTACGAGCAGTACTTC.

The genes are TRBV19 and TRBJ2-7; D is ambiguous. Trimming took off 8 bases at V and 4 bases at J, with 18 bases between the two ends. The CDR3 is made up of 14 amino acids. Germline V gives CDR1 LNHDA, CDR2 SQIVND (reference sequence). The CDR3 protein is CASARSGAGYEQYF. The CDR3 bases are TGTGCCAGTGCCCGGAGTGGCGCTGGGTACGAGCAGTACTTC.

This clone was recorded a few times. This sample also contains other DNA sequences that code for the same CDR3. The V call is TRBV7-2, the J call TRBJ1-3, with TRBD1 matching 7 bases. With V trimmed by 3 bases and J by 0 bases, 2 bases remained unmatched. Germline assignment: CDR1 SGHTA and CDR2 FQGNSA. The CDR3 sequence is 15 residues long. The CDR3, as DNA: TGTGCCAGCAGCTTGGACAGGAGCTCTGGAAACACCATATATTTT. Translating gives CASSLDRSSGNTIYF.

This chain uses TRBV25-1 with TRBJ2-3, with 12 positions matching TRBD2. Trimming removed 6 bases from V and 6 bases from J; junction bases left unmatched: 4. The CDR3 spans 14 residues. Germline V CDR1 and CDR2: MGHDK, SYGVNS. The CDR3 bases are TGTGCCAGCAGGGATCTAGCGGGAGGGGATACGCAGTATTTT. This codes for CASRDLAGGDTQYF.

The chain links TRBV5-4 to TRBJ1-2; TRBD1 is a possible D gene (5 bases). Trimming cost V 1 base and J 6 bases, with 10 bases left between them. This CDR3 is 13 amino acids long. Germline CDR1 reads SGHNT; CDR2 reads YYREEE (reference sequence). For the CDR3, the DNA is TGTGCCAGCAGCTTGCGGGGGTCTCATGGCTACACCTTC. The encoded protein is CASSLRGSHGYTF.

This clone was seen more than once but under ten times. The chain carries TRBV30 and TRBJ2-4, with D perhaps TRBD1 (6 bases). With 0 bases removed from V and 3 bases from J, the gap between germline ends came to 12 bases. Per germline, CDR1 GTSNPN and CDR2 SVGIG (reference sequence). The CDR3 contains 15 residues. CDR3 loop: CAWSVKGVGKNIQYF. The CDR3 nucleotides read TGTGCCTGGAGTGTGAAGGGGGTGGGCAAAAACATTCAGTACTTC.